This TCR beta chain was sequenced during a study of T-cell memory formation after mild COVID-19. Germline lookup yields CDR1 LNHDA and CDR2 SQIVND (reference sequence). V was pared by 7 bases and J by 4 bases, with 13 bases of the junction left unmatched. The CDR3 totals 16 residues. TCRdb analysed the 5' RACE reads with MiXCR anew, one entry per CDR3 protein. Of 410,000 or so distinct CDR3 sequences in the sample, more than 20% are singletons; the top ten hold over 10%. This clonotype was sampled from an adult woman who had mild COVID-19 (a few samples of this study predate the infection). Cell type and time point are not known. J is TRBJ1-2 and V is TRBV19, with TRBD1 matching over 9 bases. The specimen was PBMCs or a T cell subset sorted from them (not recorded which). CDR3 nucleotide sequence: TGTGCCAGTACCCCGGCGGGGACAGGGCGCGGCTATGGCTACACCTTC. Its protein product is CASTPAGTGRGYGYTF.